This T cell receptor beta chain was captured in a study of blood T cell repertoires in COVID-19. As for the study in general: Italy, Spain and the United States were the sources of the convalescent and acute COVID-19 samples.

TCRdb keeps only in-frame clones here, not all; method: immunoSEQ multiplex PCR. The table has about 97,000 clones, 87% seen once. The germline V gene has CDR1 SGHKS and CDR2 YYEKEE (reference sequence). The CDR3 runs to 15 residues. Trimming cost V 1 base and J 2 bases, with 10 bases left between them. V usage is TRBV5-5 and J usage is TRBJ1-5, with a weak D call TRBD1 (6 bases). Sequencing was carried out using peripheral blood. The receptor was isolated from a woman aged 50 to 65 with COVID-19, enrolled during active disease. In nucleotides, the CDR3 is TGTGCCAGCAGCTTGTTGGCAGGGGGCAATCAGCCCCAGCATTTT. Its translation is CASSLLAGGNQPQHF.